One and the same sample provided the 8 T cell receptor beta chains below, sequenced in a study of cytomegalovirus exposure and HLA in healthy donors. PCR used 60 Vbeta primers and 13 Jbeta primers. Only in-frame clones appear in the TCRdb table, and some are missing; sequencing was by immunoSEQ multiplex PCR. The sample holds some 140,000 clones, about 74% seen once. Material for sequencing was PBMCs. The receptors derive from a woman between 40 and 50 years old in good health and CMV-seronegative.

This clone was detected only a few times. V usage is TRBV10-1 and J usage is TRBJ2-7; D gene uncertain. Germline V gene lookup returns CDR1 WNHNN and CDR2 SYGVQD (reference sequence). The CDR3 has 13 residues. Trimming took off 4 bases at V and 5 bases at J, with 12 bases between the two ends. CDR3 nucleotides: TGCGCCAGCAGTGGAAGGAATCGGGACGAGCAGTACTTC. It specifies CASSGRNRDEQYF.

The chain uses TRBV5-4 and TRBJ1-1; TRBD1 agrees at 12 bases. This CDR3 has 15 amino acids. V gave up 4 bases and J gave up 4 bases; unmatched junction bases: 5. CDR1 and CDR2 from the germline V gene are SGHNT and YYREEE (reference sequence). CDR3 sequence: CASSPGQGAITEAFF. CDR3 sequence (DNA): TGTGCCAGCAGCCCGGGACAGGGGGCGATCACTGAAGCTTTCTTT.

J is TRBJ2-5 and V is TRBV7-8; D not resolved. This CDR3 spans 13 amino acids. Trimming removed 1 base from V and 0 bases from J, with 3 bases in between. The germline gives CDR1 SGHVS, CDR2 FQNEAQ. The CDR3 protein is CASSLDYQETQYF. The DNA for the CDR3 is TGTGCCAGCAGCTTAGACTACCAAGAGACCCAGTACTTC.

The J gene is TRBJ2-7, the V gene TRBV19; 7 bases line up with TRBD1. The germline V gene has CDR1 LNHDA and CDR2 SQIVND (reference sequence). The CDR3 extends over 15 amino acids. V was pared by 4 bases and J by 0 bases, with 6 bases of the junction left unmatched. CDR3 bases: TGTGCCAGTAGTAATAAGGGGGACAGCTCCTACGAGCAGTACTTC. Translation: CASSNKGDSSYEQYF.

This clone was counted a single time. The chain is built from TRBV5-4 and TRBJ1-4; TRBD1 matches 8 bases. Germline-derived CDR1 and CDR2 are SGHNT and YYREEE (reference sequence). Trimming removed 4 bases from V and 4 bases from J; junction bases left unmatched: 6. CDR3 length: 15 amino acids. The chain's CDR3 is CASSAGTGYNEKLFF. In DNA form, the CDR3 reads TGTGCCAGCAGCGCCGGGACAGGCTATAATGAAAAACTGTTTTTT.

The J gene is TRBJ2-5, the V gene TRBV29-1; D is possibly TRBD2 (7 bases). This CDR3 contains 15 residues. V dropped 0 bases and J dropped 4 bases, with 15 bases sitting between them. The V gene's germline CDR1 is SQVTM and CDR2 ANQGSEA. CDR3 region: CSVEDLWGGRETQYF. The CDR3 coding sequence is TGCAGCGTTGAAGATCTCTGGGGGGGCCGAGAGACCCAGTACTTC.

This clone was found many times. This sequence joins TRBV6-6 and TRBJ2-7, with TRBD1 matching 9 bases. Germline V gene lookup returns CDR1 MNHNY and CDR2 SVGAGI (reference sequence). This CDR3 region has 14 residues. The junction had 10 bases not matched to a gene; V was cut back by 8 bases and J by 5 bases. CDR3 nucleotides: TGTGCCAGCGTACCGGGACAGGGAACCAACGAGCAGTACTTC. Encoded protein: CASVPGQGTNEQYF.

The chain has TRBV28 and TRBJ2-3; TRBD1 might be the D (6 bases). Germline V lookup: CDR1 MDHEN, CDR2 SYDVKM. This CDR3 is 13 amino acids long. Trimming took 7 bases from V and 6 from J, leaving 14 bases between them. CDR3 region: CASMGTPDDTQYF. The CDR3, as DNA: TGTGCCAGCATGGGGACACCTGACGATACGCAGTATTTT.